This T cell receptor beta chain was retrieved from a study of OX40 agonist ivuxolimab in advanced cancers. Study-level background: Ivuxolimab, an agonist antibody against OX40 (CD134), was given to patients. Three patients showed partial responses: one hepatocellular carcinoma and two cutaneous melanoma cases. The study, taken as a whole, reports: Relative to CD4+ cells, CD8+ T cells on average had more expanded clones. The antigen specificity of the peripheral T cells (those that were expanded) was not determined.

Trimming took off 4 bases at V and 0 bases at J, with 9 bases between the two ends. Germline V lookup: CDR1 LNHDA, CDR2 SQIVND (reference sequence). This CDR3 has 14 residues. Using immunoSEQ multiplex PCR, the repertoire was profiled, and TCRdb retains in-frame clones only, with some absent. The sample has roughly 80,000 clones; roughly 85% are singletons. A word on this clone: What it binds is not known.

The genes are TRBV19 and TRBJ1-1; no definite D call. This clonotype originated in an adult with an advanced solid tumor such as melanoma, head and neck, liver or kidney cancer. The source was CD4+ or CD8+ T cells sorted from blood, collected in a trial of the OX40 agonist ivuxolimab. The CDR3 spells CASSKVTMNTEAFF. DNA of the CDR3: TGTGCCAGTAGTAAAGTAACGATGAACACTGAAGCTTTCTTT.